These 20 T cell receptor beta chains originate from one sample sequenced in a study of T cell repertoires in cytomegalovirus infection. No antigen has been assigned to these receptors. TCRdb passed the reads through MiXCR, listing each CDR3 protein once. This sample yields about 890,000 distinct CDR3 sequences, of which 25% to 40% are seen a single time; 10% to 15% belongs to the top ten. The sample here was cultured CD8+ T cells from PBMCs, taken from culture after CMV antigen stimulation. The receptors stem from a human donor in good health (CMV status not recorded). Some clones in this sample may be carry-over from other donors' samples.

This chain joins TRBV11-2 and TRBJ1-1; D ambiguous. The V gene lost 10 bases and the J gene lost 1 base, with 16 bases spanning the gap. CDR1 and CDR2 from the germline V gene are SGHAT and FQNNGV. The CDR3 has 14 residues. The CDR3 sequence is CANIEHPGNTEAFF. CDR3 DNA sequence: TGTGCCAACATCGAACACCCAGGGAACACTGAAGCTTTCTTT. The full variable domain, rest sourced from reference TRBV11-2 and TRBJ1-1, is EAGVAQSPRYKIIEKRQSVAFWCNPISGHATLYWYQQILGQGPKLLIQFQNNGVVDDSQLPKDRFSAERLKGVDSTLKIQPAKLEDSAVYLCANIEHPGNTEAFFGQGTRLTVV.

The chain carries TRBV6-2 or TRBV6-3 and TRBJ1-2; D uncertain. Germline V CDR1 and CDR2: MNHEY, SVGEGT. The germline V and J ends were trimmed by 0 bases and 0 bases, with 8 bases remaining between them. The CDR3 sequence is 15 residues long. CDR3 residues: CASSYSYKTNYGYTF. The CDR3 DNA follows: TGTGCCAGCAGTTACTCCTACAAGACTAACTATGGCTACACCTTC.

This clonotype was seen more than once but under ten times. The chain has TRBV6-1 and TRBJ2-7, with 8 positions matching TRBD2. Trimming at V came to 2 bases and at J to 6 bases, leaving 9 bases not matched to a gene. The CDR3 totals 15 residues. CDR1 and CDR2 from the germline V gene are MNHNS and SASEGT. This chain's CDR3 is CASSERLAGAREQYV. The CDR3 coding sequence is TGTGCCAGCAGTGAACGGCTAGCGGGTGCCCGCGAGCAGTACGTC.

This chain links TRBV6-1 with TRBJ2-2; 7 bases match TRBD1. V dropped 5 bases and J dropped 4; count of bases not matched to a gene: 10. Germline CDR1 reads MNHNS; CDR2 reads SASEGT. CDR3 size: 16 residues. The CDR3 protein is CASSRRVTGCTGELFF. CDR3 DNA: TGTGCCAGCAGTCGGCGGGTGACAGGGTGCACCGGGGAGCTGTTTTTT.

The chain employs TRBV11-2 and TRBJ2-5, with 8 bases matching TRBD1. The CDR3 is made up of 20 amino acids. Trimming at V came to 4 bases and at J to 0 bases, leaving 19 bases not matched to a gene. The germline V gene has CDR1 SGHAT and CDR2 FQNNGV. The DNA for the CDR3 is TGTGCCAGCAGCTCGGGTCGACAGGGGCCTACGAATTTCTACCAAGAGACCCAGTACTTC. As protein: CASSSGRQGPTNFYQETQYF.

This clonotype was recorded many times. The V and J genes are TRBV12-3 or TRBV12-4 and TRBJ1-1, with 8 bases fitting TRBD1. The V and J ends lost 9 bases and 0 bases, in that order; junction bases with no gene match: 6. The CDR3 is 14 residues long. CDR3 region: CASGRQGMNTEAFF. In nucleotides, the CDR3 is TGTGCCAGTGGCCGACAGGGGATGAACACTGAAGCTTTCTTT.

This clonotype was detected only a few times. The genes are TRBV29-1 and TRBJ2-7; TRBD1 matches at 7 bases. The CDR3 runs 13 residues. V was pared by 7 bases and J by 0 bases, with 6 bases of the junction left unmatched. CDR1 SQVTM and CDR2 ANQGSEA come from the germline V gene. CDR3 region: CSARTGSSYEQYF. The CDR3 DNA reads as TGCAGCGCCCGGACAGGCAGCTCCTACGAGCAGTACTTC.

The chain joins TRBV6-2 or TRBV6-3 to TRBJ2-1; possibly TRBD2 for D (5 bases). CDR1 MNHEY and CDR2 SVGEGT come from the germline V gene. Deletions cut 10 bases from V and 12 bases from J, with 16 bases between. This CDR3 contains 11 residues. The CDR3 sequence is CATENSRGQFF. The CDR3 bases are TGTGCCACCGAGAACTCTCGGGGGCAGTTCTTC.

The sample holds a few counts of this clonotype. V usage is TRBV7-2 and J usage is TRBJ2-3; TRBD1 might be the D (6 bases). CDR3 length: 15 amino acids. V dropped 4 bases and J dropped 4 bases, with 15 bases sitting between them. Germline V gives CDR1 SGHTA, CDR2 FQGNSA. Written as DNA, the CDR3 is TGTGCCAGCAGCTCCACAGGGTACGGGGCAGATACGCAGTATTTT. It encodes CASSSTGYGADTQYF.

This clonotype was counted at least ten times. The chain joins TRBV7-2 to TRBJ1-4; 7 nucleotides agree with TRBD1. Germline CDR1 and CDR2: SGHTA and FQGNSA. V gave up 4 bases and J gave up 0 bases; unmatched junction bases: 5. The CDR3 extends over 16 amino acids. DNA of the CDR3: TGTGCCAGCAGCTCAAACAGGGGCTCAACTAATGAAAAACTGTTTTTT. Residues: CASSSNRGSTNEKLFF.

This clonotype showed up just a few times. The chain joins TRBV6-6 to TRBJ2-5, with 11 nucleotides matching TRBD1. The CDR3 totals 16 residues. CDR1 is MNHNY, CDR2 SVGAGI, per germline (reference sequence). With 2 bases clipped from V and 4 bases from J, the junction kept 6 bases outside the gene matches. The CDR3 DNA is TGTGCCAGCAGTTACGGACCGGGACAGGGGGGAGAGACCCAGTACTTC. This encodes CASSYGPGQGGETQYF.

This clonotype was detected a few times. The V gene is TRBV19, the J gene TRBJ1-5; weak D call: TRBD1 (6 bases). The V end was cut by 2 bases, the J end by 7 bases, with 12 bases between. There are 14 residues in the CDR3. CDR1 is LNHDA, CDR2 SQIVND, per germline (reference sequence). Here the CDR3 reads CASSIRGDKQPQHF. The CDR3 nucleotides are TGTGCCAGTAGTATAAGAGGGGACAAACAGCCCCAGCATTTT. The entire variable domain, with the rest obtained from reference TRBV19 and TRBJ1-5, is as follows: DGGITQSPKYLFRKEGQNVTLSCEQNLNHDAMYWYRQDPGQGLRLIYYSQIVNDFQKGDIAEGYSVSREKKESFPLTVTSAQKNPTAFYLCASSIRGDKQPQHFGDGTRLSIL.

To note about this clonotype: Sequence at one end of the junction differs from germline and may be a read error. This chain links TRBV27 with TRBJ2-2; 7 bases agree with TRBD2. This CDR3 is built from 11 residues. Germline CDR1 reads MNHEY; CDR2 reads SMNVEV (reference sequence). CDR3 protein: CTSGDDGELFF. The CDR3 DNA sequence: TGTACCAGCGGGGACGACGGGGAGCTGTTTTTT.

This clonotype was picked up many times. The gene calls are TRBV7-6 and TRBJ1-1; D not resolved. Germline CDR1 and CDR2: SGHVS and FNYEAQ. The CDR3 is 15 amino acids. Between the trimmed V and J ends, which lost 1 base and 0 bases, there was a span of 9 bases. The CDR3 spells CASSLDGRMNTEAFF. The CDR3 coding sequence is TGTGCCAGCAGCTTAGATGGCAGGATGAACACTGAAGCTTTCTTT.

The DNA of the CDR3 is TGTGCCAGCAGTGTGCTAGCGGGTGGTTTTGGTGTTGGAGAGACCCAGTACTTC. It yields the protein CASSVLAGGFGVGETQYF. This chain joins TRBV6-4 and TRBJ2-5; 8 nucleotides agree with TRBD2. Germline-derived CDR1 and CDR2 are MRHNA and SNTAGT. CDR3 size: 18 residues. The V gene end was trimmed by 4 bases and the J gene end by 4 bases; junction bases not matched to a gene: 17.

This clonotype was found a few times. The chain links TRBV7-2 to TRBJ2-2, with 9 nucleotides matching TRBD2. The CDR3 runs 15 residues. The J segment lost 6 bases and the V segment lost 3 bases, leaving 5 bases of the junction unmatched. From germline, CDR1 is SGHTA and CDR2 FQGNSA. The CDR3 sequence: CASSFEVAGAGELFF. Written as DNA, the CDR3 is TGTGCCAGCAGCTTTGAAGTAGCGGGGGCCGGGGAGCTGTTTTTT.

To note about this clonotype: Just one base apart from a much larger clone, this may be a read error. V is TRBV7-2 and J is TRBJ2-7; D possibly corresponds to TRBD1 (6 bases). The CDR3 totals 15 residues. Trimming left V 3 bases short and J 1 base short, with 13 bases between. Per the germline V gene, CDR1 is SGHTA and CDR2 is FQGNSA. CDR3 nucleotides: TGTGCCAGCAGCTTTGCGCCCGGACAGTCCTACGAGCAGTACTTC. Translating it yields CASSFAPGQSYEQYF.

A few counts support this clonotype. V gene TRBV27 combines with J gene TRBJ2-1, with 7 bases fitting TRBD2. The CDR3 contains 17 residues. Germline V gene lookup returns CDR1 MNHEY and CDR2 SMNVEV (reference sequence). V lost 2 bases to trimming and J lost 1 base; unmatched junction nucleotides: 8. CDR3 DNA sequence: TGTGCCAGCAGTTTACCTCCGGGGGAGGGGTCCTACAATGAGCAGTTCTTC. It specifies CASSLPPGEGSYNEQFF.

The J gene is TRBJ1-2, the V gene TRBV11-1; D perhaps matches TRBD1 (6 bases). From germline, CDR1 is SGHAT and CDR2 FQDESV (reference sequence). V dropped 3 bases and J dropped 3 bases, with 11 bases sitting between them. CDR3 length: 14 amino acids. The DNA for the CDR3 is TGTGCCAGCAGCTTGAGGGACACCTACTATGGCTACACCTTC. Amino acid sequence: CASSLRDTYYGYTF.

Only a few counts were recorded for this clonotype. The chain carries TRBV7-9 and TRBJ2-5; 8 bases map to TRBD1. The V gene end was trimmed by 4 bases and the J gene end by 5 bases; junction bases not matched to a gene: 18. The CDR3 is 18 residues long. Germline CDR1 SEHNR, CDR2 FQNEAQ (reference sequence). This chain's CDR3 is CASSSLLGGQGLWETQYF. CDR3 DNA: TGTGCCAGCAGCTCCCTCCTGGGAGGACAGGGTTTATGGGAGACCCAGTACTTC.